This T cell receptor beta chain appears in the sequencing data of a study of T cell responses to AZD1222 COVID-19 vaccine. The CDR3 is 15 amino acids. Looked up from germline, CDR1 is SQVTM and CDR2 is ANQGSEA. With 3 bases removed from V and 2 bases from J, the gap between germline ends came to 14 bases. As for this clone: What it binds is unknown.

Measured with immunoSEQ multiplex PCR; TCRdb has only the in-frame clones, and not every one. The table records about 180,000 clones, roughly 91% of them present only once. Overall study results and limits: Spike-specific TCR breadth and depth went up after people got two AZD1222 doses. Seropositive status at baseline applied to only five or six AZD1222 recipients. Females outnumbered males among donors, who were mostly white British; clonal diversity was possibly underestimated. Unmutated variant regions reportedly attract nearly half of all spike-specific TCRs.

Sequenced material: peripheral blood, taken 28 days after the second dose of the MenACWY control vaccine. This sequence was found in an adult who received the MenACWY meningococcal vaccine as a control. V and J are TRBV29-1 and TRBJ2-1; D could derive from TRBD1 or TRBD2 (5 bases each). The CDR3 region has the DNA TGCAGCGTTGAGGGGCGGAGGCTGGCCTACAATGAGCAGTTCTTC. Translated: CSVEGRRLAYNEQFF.